The T cell receptor beta chain under discussion was sequenced for a study of shared clonotypes between healthy human individuals. Profiling relied on immunoSEQ multiplex PCR, and the TCRdb table lists in-frame clones only, not all of them. Of millions of clones listed, approximately 95% are singletons. Germline CDR1 and CDR2: MDHEN and SYDVKM. V was shortened by 3 bases and J by 6 bases, with 15 bases between the two germline ends. CDR3 length: 14 residues. The J gene is TRBJ2-7, the V gene TRBV28; the D is unclear. This clonotype originated in a man younger than 35 in good health. Some clones in this sample may be carry-over from other donors' samples. Sequenced sample: naive CD4+ T cells from PBMCs. The subset denotes: CD45RA+ positively selected. CDR3 residues: CASSFPRSGPEQYF. The CDR3 DNA reads as TGTGCCAGCAGTTTTCCCCGATCCGGGCCCGAGCAGTACTTC.